A few counts support the clone carrying this T cell receptor beta chain. Its antigen is currently unknown. A much larger clone lies one base from this, so it may be a read error. Multiplex PCR in two rounds served to amplify TCR beta CDR3 from genomic DNA. Primers targeting each individual TRBV and TRBJ gene were applied in first-round PCR. In TCRdb, the multiplex PCR reads were re-called with MiXCR into one record per CDR3 protein. The repertoire holds about 16,000 distinct CDR3 sequences, with less than 55% as singletons. Germline CDR1 is LGHDT and CDR2 is YNNKEL (reference sequence). The CDR3 loop spans 15 amino acids. The data belong to a study of prognosis after radiotherapy for stage I lung cancer. Across the study: Newly diagnosed primary stage I lung tumors were found in fourteen patients, while oligometastatic NSCLC after surgical resection of the primary tumor was found in roughly 5.

Study-level findings and limits: The number of unique TCR clones went down after stereotactic body radiation therapy, with a median of roughly 10,000 versus 7,000.

CT and PET/CT showed node-negative disease in all patients, who had no prior chemotherapy, radiotherapy or other malignancies. The chain recombines TRBV3-1 with TRBJ2-7; the D gene is possibly TRBD1 (6 bases). This sequence was found in a donor older than 45 with non-small cell lung cancer. Source: PBMCs, taken before or after stereotactic body radiation therapy (not recorded which). CDR3 residues: CAISQGARGSYEQYF. The CDR3 DNA reads TGTGCCATCAGCCAAGGTGCCAGGGGCAGCTACGAGCAGTACTTC.